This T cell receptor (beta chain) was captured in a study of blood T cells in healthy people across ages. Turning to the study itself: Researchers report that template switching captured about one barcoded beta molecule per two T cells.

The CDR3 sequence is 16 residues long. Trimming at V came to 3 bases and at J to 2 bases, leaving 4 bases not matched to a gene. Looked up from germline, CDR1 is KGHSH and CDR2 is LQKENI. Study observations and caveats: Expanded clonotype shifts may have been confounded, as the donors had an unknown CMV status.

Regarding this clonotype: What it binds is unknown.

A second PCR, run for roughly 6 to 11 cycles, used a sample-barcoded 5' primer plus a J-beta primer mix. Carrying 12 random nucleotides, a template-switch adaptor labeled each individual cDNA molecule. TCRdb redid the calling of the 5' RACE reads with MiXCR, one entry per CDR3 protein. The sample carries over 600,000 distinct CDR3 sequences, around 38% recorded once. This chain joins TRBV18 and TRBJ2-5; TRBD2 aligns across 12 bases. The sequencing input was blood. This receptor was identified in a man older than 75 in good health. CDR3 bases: TGTGCCAGCTCACCGAGACTAGCGGGGGAGCAAGAGACCCAGTACTTC. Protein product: CASSPRLAGEQETQYF.